The 5 T cell receptor beta chains reported below all come from one sample, sequenced in a study of T cell responses to AZD1222 COVID-19 vaccine. This table comes from immunoSEQ multiplex PCR, and its TCRdb copy is limited to in-frame clones, with some not included. The data hold about 120,000 clones, with around 87% observed a single time. The sample in question was peripheral blood, obtained 28 days after the second AZD1222 dose. All receptors derive from an adult who received the AZD1222 COVID-19 vaccine.

This chain joins TRBV5-6 and TRBJ2-7; D unresolved. The V end lost 1 base, the J end lost 3 bases, and 5 bases lay between the germline ends. The CDR3 runs 12 residues. CDR1 and CDR2 (germline): SGHDT, YYEEEE. Here the CDR3 DNA reads TGTGCCAGCAGCTTGTGGGACTACGAGCAGTACTTC. Its protein is CASSLWDYEQYF.

This chain joins TRBV2 and TRBJ1-3; D ambiguous. Looked up from germline, CDR1 is SNHLY and CDR2 is FYNNEI. Trimming took 5 bases from V and 0 from J, leaving 8 bases between them. The CDR3 spans 14 residues. CDR3 sequence: CASSLDPSGNTIYF. DNA of the CDR3: TGTGCCAGCAGTCTGGACCCCTCTGGAAACACCATATATTTT.

There are a few counts of this clone. The V call is TRBV7-2, the J call TRBJ1-1, with no clear D. The CDR3 consists of 14 residues. Trimming removed 0 bases at V and 3 bases at J, with 8 bases between. Per the germline V gene, CDR1 is SGHTA and CDR2 is FQGNSA. The DNA for the CDR3 is TGTGCCAGCAGCTTAGCGCTTGCATACACTGAAGCTTTCTTT. It is translated as CASSLALAYTEAFF.

The chain recombines TRBV6-5 with TRBJ1-3; 7 bases match TRBD1. Unmatched junction bases numbered 3, after V lost 2 bases and J lost 8 bases. This CDR3 contains 13 residues. Germline V lookup: CDR1 MNHEY, CDR2 SVGAGI. The CDR3 DNA reads as TGTGCCAGCAGTTACAGGGGGCTGGACACCATATATTTT. As protein: CASSYRGLDTIYF.

The chain recombines TRBV6-6 with TRBJ2-5; D may be TRBD1 or TRBD2 (5 bases each). The CDR3 has 13 amino acids. V gave up 6 bases and J gave up 1 base, with 9 bases separating them. The germline gives CDR1 MNHNY, CDR2 SVGAGI (reference sequence). Here the CDR3 reads CASRRGTQETQYF. As DNA, the CDR3 is TGTGCCAGCAGGAGGGGAACCCAAGAGACCCAGTACTTC.